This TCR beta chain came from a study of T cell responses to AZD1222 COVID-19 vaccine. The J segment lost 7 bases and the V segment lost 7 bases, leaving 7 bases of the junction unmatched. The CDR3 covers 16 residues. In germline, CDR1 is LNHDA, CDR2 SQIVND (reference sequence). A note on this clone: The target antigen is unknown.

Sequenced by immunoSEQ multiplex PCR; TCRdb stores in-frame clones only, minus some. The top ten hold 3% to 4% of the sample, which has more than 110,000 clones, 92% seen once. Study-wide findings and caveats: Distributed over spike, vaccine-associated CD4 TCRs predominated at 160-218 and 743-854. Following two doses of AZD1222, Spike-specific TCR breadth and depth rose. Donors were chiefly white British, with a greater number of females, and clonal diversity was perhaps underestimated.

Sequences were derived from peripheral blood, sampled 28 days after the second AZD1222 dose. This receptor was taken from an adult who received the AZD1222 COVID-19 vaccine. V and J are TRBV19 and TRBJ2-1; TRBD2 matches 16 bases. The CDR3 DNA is TGTGCCAGTAAGGGGACTAGCGGGAGGGGAGATAATGAGCAGTTCTTC. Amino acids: CASKGTSGRGDNEQFF. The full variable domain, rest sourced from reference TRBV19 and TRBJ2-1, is DGGITQSPKYLFRKEGQNVTLSCEQNLNHDAMYWYRQDPGQGLRLIYYSQIVNDFQKGDIAEGYSVSREKKESFPLTVTSAQKNPTAFYLCASKGTSGRGDNEQFFGPGTRLTVL.